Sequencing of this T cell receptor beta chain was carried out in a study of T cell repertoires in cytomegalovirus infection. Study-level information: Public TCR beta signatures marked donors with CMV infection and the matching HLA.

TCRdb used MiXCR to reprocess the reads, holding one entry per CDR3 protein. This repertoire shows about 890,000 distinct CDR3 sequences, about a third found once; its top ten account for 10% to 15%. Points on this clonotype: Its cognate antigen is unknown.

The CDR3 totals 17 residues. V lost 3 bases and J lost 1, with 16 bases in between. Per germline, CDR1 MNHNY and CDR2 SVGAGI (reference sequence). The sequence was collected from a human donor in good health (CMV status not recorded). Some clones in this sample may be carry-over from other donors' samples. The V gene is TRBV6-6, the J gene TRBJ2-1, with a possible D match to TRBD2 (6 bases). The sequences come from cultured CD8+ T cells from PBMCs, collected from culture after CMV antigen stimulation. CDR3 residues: CASSYARVGGSYNEQFF. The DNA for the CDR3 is TGTGCCAGCAGTTATGCCCGGGTGGGGGGTTCCTACAATGAGCAGTTCTTC.